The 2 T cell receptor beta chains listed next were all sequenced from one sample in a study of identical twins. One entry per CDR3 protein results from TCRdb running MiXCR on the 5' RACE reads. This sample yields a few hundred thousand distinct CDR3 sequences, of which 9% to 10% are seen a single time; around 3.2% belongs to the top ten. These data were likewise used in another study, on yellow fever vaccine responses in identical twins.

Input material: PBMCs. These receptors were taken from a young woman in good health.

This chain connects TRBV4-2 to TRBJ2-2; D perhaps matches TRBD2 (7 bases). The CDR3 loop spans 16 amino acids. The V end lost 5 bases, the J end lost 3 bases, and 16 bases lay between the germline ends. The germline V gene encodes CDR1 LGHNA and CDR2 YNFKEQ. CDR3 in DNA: TGTGCCAGCAGCGGTACACGGGGGGCGCACACCGGGGAGCTGTTTTTT. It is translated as CASSGTRGAHTGELFF.

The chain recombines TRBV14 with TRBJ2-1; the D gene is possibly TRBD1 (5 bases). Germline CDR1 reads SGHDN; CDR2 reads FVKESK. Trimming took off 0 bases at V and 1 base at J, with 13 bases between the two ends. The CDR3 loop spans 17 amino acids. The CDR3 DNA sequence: TGTGCCAGCAGCCAAGATGGGGCTAGGGGTTCCTACAATGAGCAGTTCTTC. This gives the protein CASSQDGARGSYNEQFF. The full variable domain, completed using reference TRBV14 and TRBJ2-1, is EAGVTQFPSHSVIEKGQTVTLRCDPISGHDNLYWYRRVMGKEIKFLLHFVKESKQDESGMPNNRFLAERTGGTYSTLKVQPAELEDSGVYFCASSQDGARGSYNEQFFGPGTRLTVL.